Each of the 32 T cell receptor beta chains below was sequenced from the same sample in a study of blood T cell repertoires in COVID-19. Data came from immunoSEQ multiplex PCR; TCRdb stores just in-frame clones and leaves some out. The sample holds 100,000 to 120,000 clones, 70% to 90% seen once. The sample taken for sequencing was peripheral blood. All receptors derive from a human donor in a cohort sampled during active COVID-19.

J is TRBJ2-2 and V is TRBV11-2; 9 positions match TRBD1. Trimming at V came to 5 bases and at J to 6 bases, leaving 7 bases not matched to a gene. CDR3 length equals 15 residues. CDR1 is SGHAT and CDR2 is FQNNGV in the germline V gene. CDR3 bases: TGTGCCAGCAGCGCGGGACAGGGTGGGGCCGGGGAGCTGTTTTTT. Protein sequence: CASSAGQGGAGELFF.

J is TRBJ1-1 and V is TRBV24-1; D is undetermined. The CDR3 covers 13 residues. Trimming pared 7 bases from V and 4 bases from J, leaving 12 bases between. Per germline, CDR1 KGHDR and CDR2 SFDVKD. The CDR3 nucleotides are TGTGCCACCAGCGACCAGCGGAGCACTGAAGCTTTCTTT. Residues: CATSDQRSTEAFF.

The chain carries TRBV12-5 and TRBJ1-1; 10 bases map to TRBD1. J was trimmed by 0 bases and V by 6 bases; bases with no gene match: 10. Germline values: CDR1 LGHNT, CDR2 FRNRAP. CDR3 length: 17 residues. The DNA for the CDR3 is TGTGCTAGTGGGGCCGGACAGGGGGATTCGGTGAACACTGAAGCTTTCTTT. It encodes CASGAGQGDSVNTEAFF. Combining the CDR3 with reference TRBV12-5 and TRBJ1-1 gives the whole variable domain DARVTQTPRHKVTEMGQEVTMRCQPILGHNTVFWYRQTMMQGLELLAYFRNRAPLDDSGMPKDRFSAEMPDATLATLKIQPSEPRDSAVYFCASGAGQGDSVNTEAFFGQGTRLTVV.

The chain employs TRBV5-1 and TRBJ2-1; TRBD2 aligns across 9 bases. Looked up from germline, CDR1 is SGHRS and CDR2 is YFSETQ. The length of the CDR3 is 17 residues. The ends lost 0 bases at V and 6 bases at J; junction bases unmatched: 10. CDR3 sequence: CASSLGLRLAASNEQFF. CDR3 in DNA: TGCGCCAGCAGCTTGGGGCTTAGACTAGCGGCTTCCAATGAGCAGTTCTTC.

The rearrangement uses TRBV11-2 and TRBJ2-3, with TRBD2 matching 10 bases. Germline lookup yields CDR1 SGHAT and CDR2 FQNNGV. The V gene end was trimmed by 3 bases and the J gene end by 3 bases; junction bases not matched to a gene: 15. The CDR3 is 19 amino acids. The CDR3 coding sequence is TGTGCCAGCAGCTTTGGGGGAGGAGTAGCGGGAGGAAAGACAGATACGCAGTATTTT. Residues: CASSFGGGVAGGKTDTQYF. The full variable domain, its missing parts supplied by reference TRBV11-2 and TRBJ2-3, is EAGVAQSPRYKIIEKRQSVAFWCNPISGHATLYWYQQILGQGPKLLIQFQNNGVVDDSQLPKDRFSAERLKGVDSTLKIQPAKLEDSAVYLCASSFGGGVAGGKTDTQYFGPGTRLTVL.

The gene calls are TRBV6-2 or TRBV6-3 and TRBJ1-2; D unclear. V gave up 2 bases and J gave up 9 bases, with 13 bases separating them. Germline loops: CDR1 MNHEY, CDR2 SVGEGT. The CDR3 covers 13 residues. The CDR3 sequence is CASSYENSISYTF. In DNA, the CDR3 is TGTGCCAGCAGTTACGAGAATTCAATAAGCTACACCTTC.

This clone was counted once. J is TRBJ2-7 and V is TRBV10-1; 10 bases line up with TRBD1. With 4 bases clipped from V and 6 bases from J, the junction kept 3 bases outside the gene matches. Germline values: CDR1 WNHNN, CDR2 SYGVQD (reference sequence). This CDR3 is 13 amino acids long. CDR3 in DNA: TGCGCCAGCAGTGGACAGGGGGCGGGCGAGCAGTACTTC. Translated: CASSGQGAGEQYF.

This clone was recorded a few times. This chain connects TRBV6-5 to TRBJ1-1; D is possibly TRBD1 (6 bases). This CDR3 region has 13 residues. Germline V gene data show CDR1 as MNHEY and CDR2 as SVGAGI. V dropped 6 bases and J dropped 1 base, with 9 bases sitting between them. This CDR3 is CASSRGQNTEAFF. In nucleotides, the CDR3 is TGTGCCAGCAGCAGGGGACAGAACACTGAAGCTTTCTTT.

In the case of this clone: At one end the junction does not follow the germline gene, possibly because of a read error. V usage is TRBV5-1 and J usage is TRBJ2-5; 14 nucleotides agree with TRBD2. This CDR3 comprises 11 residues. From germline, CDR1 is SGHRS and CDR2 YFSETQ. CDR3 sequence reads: CASSGTSGRNF. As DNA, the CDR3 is TGCGCCAGCAGCGGGACTAGCGGGAGAAACTTC.

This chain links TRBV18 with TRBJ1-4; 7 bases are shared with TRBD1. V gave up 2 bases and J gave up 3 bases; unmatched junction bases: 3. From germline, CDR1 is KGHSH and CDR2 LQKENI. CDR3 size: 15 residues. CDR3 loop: CASSPGGQPNEKLFF. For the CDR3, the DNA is TGTGCCAGCTCACCAGGGGGACAGCCTAATGAAAAACTGTTTTTT.

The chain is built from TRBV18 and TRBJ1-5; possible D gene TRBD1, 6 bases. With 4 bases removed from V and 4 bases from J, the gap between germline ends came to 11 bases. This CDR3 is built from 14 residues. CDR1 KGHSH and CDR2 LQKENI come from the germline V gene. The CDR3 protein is CASSRNTGNQPQHF. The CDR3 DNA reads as TGTGCCAGCTCACGAAACACAGGGAATCAGCCCCAGCATTTT.

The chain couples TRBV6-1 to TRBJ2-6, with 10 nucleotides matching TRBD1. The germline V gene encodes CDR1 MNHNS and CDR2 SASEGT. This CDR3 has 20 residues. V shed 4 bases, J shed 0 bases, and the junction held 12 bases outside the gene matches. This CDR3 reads CASSAGQGPATRSGANVLTF. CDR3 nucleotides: TGTGCCAGCAGTGCGGGACAGGGGCCAGCGACCCGCTCTGGGGCCAACGTCCTGACTTTC.

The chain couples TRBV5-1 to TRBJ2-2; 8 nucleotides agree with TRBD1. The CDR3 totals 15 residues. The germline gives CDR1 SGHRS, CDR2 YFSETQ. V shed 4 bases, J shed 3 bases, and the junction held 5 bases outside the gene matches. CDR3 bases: TGCGCCAGCAGCATACGGACAGGGTACACCGGGGAGCTGTTTTTT. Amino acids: CASSIRTGYTGELFF. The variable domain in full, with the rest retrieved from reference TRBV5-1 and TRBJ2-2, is KAGVTQTPRYLIKTRGQQVTLSCSPISGHRSVSWYQQTPGQGLQFLFEYFSETQRNKGNFPGRFSGRQFSNSRSEMNVSTLELGDSALYLCASSIRTGYTGELFFGEGSRLTVL.

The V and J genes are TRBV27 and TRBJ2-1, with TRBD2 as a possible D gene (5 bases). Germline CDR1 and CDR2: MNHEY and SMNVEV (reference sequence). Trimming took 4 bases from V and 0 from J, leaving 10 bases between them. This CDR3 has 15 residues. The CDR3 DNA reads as TGTGCCAGCAGTTACATCACTAGCTCCTACAATGAGCAGTTCTTC. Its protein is CASSYITSSYNEQFF.

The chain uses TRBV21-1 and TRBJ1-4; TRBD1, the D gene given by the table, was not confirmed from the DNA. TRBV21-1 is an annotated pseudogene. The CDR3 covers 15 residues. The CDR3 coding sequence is TGTGCCAGCAGCAACACCGACAGGGGATTGGAAAAACTGTTTTTT. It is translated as CASSNTDRGLEKLFF.

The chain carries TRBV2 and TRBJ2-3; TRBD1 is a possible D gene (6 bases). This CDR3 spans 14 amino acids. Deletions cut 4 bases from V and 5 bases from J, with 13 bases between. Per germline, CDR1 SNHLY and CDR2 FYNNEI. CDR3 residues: CASSVQTGKDTQYF. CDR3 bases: TGTGCCAGCAGTGTTCAAACAGGGAAAGATACGCAGTATTTT.

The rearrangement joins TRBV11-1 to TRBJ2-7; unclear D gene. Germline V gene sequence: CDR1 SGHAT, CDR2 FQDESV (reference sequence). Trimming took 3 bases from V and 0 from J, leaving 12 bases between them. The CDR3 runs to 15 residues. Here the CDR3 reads CASSFRLSNSYEQYF. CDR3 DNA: TGTGCCAGCAGCTTTCGGTTGTCAAACTCCTACGAGCAGTACTTC.

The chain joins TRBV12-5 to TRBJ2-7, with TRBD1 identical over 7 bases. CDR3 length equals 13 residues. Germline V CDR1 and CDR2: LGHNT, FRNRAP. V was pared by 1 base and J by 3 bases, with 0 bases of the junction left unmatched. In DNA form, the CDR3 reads TGTGCTAGTGGTTTGGGGGACAGCTACGAGCAGTACTTC. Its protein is CASGLGDSYEQYF.

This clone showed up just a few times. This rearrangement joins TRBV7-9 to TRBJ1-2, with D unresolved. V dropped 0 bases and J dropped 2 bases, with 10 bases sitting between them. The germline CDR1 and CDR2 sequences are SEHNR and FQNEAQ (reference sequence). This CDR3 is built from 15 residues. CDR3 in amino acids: CASSLALWENYGYTF. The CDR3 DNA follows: TGTGCCAGCAGCTTAGCGCTTTGGGAGAACTATGGCTACACCTTC.

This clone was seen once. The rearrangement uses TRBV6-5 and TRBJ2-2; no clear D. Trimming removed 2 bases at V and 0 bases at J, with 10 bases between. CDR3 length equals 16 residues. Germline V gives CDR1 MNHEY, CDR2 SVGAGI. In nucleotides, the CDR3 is TGTGCCAGCAGTTACATCCCAGGCACGAACACCGGGGAGCTGTTTTTT. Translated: CASSYIPGTNTGELFF.

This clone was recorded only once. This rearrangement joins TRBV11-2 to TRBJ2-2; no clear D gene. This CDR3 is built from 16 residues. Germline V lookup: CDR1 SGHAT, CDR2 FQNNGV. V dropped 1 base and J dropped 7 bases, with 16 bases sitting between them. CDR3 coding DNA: TGTGCCAGCAGCTTAGGCTTACCACCACTCGTCGGGGAGCTGTTTTTT. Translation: CASSLGLPPLVGELFF.

CDR3: CASSPAVDTQYF. The CDR3 nucleotides read TGTGCCAGCAGCCCCGCGGTAGATACGCAGTATTTT. This chain joins TRBV7-8 and TRBJ2-3; D call uncertain. V lost 5 bases, J lost 5 bases, and 8 bases lay in between. The CDR3 consists of 12 residues. Per germline, CDR1 SGHVS and CDR2 FQNEAQ.

The CDR3 DNA is TGCGCCAGCAGCCCCCGAGGGGACAGCAAACGCACTGAAGCTTTCTTT. It specifies CASSPRGDSKRTEAFF. The chain has TRBV5-1 and TRBJ1-1, with 7 bases aligning to TRBD1. CDR1 and CDR2 (germline): SGHRS, YFSETQ. V lost 4 bases and J lost 4; bases outside the gene matches: 13. CDR3 length: 16 amino acids.

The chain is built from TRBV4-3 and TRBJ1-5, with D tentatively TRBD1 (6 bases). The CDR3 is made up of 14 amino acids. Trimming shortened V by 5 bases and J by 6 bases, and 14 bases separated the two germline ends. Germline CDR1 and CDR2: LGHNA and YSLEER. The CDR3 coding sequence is TGCGCCAGCAGCTTCAACAGGGAAGTTCAGCCCCAGCATTTT. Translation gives CASSFNREVQPQHF.

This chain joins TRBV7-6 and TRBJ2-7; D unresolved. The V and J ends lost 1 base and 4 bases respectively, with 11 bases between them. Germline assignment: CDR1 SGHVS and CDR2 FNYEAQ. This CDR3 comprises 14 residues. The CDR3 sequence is CASSLGVAVYEQYF. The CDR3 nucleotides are TGTGCCAGCAGCTTAGGGGTGGCGGTATACGAGCAGTACTTC.

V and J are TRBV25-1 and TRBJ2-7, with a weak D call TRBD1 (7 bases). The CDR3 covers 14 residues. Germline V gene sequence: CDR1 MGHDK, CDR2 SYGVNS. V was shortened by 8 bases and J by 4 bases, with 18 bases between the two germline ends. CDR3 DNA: TGTGCCAGCCGGGCGGCGGGACAGCTGTACGAGCAGTACTTC. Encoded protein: CASRAAGQLYEQYF.

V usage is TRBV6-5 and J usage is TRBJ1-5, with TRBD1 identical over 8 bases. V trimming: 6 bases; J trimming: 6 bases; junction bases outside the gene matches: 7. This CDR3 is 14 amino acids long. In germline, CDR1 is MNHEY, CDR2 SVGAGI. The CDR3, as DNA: TGTGCCAGCAGCCGAAACAGGGGGGGTCAGCCCCAGCATTTT. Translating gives CASSRNRGGQPQHF.

In DNA, the CDR3 is TGTGCCAGCACCATGGGGCTAGCGGGGGGGTGGACCAATAATGAGCAGTTCTTC. This translates into CASTMGLAGGWTNNEQFF. V gene TRBV5-4 combines with J gene TRBJ2-1; 12 bases agree with TRBD2. Germline V CDR1 and CDR2: SGHNT, YYREEE (reference sequence). J gave up 7 bases and V 6 bases, and 17 bases lay outside the gene matches. CDR3 length: 18 residues.

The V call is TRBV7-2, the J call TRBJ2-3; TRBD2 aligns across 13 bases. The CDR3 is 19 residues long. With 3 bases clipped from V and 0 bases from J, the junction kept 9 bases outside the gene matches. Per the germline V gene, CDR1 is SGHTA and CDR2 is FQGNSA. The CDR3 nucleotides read TGTGCCAGCAGCTTGAGGGGACTAGCGGGGCCTGCTAGCACAGATACGCAGTATTTT. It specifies CASSLRGLAGPASTDTQYF.

For the CDR3, the DNA is TGTGCCAGCAGCCAAGAATCCCTAAGAGTTAACTATGGCTACACCTTC. This codes for CASSQESLRVNYGYTF. V and J are TRBV3-1 (or the pseudogene TRBV3-2) and TRBJ1-2; D unresolved. CDR3 length: 16 amino acids. Trimming stripped 0 bases from V and 1 base from J, with 12 bases between. Germline CDR1 LGHDT, CDR2 YNNKEL (reference sequence).

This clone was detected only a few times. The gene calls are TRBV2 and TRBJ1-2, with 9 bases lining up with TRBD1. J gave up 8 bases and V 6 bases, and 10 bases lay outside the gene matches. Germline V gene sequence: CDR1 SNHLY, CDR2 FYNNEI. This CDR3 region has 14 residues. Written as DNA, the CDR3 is TGTGCCAGCAGCCAGAGGACAGGGGCACGGGGCTACACCTTC. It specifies CASSQRTGARGYTF.

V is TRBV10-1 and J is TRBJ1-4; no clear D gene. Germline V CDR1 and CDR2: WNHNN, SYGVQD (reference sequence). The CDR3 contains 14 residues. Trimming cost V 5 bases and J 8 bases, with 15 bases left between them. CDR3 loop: CASSNSLVGEKLFF. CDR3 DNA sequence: TGCGCCAGCAGTAACAGCCTGGTCGGAGAAAAACTGTTTTTT.